Listed below are T cell receptor beta chains from one sample, sequenced in a study of T-cell reconstitution after alpha-beta-depleted transplantation in children. TCRdb re-called the PCR reads with MiXCR, one entry per CDR3 protein. The repertoire holds fewer than 550,000 distinct CDR3 sequences, with around 15% as singletons. The sequencing here drew on PBMCs, mostly from graft donor cells, taken 360 days after TCRalphabeta/CD19-depleted stem cell transplant. These receptors were obtained from a boy under two years old who had a stem cell transplant for Wiskott-Aldrich syndrome, so the T cells may come from the graft donor. The CDR3 runs from the conserved cysteine through the conserved F or W. The D gene is left open where the match is weak.

cdr3_aa j_call d_call v_call
CASSWWGGDTDTQYF TRBJ2-3 - TRBV3-1
CASSTGVSSYEQYF TRBJ2-7 - TRBV18
CASSHLLAGKETQYF TRBJ2-5 TRBD2 TRBV3-1
CASSGTSAYFPQFF TRBJ2-1 TRBD2 TRBV12-3/TRBV12-4
CASSLLRYYEQYF TRBJ2-7 - TRBV7-2
CASSFVNQAGGPLRTDTQYF TRBJ2-3 TRBD2 TRBV6-2/TRBV6-3
CSVVRDMSGELFF TRBJ2-2 - TRBV29-1
CATSEKNRGTYNEQFF TRBJ2-1 TRBD1 TRBV24-1
CASSSLWQKGEQYF TRBJ2-7 - TRBV12-3/TRBV12-4
CSASEGAATDTQYF TRBJ2-3 - TRBV20-1
CATSDLRGSSQETQYF TRBJ2-5 - TRBV24-1